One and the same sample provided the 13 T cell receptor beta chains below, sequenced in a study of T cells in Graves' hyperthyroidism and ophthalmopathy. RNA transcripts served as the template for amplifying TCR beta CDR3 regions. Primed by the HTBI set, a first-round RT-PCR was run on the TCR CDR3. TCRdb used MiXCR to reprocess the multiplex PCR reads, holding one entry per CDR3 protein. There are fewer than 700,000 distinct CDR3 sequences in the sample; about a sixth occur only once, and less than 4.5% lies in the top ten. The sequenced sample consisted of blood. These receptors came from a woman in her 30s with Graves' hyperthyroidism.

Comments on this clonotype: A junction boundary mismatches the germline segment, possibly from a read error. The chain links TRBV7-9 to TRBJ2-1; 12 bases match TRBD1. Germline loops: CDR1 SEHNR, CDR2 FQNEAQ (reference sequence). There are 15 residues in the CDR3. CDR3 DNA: TGTGCCAGCAGCTTCTCGGGACAGGGGGCGAATGAGCAGTCCTTC. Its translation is CASSFSGQGANEQSF.

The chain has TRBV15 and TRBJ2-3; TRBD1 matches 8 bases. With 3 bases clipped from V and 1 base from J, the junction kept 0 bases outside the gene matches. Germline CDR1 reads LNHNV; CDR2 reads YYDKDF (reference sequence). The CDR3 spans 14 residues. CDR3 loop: CATSRTGGTDTQYF. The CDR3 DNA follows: TGTGCCACCAGCAGGACAGGGGGCACAGATACGCAGTATTTT.

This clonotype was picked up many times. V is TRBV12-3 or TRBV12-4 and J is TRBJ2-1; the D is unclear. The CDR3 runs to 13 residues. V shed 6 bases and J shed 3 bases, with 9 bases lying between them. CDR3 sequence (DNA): TGTGCCAGCAGACCGGCTAGCTACAATGAGCAGTTCTTC. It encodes CASRPASYNEQFF.

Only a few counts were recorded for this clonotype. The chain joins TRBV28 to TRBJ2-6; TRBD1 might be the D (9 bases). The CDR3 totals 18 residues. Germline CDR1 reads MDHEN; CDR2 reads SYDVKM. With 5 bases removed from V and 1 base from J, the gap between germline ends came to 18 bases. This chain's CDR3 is CASSPGGTGISGANVLTF. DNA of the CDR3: TGTGCCAGCAGTCCGGGGGGGACAGGGATATCTGGGGCCAACGTCCTGACTTTC.

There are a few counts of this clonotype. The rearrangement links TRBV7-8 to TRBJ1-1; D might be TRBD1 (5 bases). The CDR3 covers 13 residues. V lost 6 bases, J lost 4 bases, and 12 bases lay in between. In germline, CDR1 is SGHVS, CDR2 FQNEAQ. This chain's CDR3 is CASRFGGSTEAFF. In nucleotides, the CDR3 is TGTGCCAGCAGGTTTGGGGGGAGCACTGAAGCTTTCTTT. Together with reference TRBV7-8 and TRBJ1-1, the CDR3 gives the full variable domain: GAGVSQSPRYKVAKRGQDVALRCDPISGHVSLFWYQQALGQGPEFLTYFQNEAQLDKSGLPSDRFFAERPEGSVSTLKIQRTQQEDSAVYLCASRFGGSTEAFFGQGTRLTVV.

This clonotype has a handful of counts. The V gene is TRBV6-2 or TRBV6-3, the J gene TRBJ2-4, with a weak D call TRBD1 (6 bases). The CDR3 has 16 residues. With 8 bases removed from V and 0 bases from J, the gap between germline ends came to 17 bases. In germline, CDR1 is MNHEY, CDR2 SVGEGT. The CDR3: CASGLDRRVAKNIQYF. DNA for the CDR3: TGTGCCAGCGGGCTTGACAGGCGCGTAGCCAAAAACATTCAGTACTTC.

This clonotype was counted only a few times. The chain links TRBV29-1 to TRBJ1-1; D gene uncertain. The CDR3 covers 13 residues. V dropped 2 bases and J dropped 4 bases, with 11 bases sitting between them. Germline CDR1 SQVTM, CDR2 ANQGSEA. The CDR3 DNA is TGCAGCGTTGAAAGGGCGGTGAGCACTGAAGCTTTCTTT. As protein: CSVERAVSTEAFF. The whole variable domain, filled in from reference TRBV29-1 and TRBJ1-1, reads SAVISQKPSRDICQRGTSLTIQCQVDSQVTMMFWYRQQPGQSLTLIATANQGSEATYESGFVIDKFPISRPNLTFSTLTVSNMSPEDSSIYLCSVERAVSTEAFFGQGTRLTVV.

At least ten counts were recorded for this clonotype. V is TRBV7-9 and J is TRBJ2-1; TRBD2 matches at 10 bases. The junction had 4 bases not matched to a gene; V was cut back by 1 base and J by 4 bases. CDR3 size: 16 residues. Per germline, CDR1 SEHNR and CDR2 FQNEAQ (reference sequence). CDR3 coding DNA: TGTGCCAGCAGCTTAGAAGCTAGCGGGAGATACAATGAGCAGTTCTTC. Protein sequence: CASSLEASGRYNEQFF.

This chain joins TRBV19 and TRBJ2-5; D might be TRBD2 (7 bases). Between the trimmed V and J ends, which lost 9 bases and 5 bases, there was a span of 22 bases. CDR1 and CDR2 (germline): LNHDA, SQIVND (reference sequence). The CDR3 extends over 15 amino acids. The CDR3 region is CASGGFQGFGETQYF. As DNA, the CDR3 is TGTGCCAGCGGGGGGTTTCAGGGGTTCGGCGAGACCCAGTACTTC. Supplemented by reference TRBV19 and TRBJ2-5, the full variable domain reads DGGITQSPKYLFRKEGQNVTLSCEQNLNHDAMYWYRQDPGQGLRLIYYSQIVNDFQKGDIAEGYSVSREKKESFPLTVTSAQKNPTAFYLCASGGFQGFGETQYFGPGTRLLVL.

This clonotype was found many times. The DNA for the CDR3 is TGTGCCAGCAGTTCCAGGACCCCCGTTCGACAGTACTTC. This gives the protein CASSSRTPVRQYF. V is TRBV6-2 or TRBV6-3 and J is TRBJ2-7; no clear D. This CDR3 contains 13 residues. V was pared by 4 bases and J by 10 bases, with 17 bases between. In germline, CDR1 is MNHEY, CDR2 SVGEGT.

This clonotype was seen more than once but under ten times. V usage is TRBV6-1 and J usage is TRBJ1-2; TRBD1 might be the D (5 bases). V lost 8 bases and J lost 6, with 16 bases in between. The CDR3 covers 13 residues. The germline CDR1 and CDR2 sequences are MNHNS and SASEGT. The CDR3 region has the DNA TGTGCCAGCTCGCGACAGACCCTCGATGGCTACACCTTC. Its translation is CASSRQTLDGYTF.

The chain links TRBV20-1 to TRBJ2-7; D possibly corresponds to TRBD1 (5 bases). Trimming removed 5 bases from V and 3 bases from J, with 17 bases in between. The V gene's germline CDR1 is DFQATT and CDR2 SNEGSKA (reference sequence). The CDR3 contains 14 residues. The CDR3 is CSAEQGVRNYEQYF. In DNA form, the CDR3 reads TGCAGTGCTGAGCAAGGGGTCAGGAACTACGAGCAGTACTTC.

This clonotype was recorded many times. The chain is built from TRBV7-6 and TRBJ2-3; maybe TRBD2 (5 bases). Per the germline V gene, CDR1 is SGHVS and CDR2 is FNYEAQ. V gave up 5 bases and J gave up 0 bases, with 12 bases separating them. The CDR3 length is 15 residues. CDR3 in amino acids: CASSTGLGSTDTQYF. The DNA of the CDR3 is TGTGCCAGCAGCACCGGACTGGGGAGCACAGATACGCAGTATTTT.